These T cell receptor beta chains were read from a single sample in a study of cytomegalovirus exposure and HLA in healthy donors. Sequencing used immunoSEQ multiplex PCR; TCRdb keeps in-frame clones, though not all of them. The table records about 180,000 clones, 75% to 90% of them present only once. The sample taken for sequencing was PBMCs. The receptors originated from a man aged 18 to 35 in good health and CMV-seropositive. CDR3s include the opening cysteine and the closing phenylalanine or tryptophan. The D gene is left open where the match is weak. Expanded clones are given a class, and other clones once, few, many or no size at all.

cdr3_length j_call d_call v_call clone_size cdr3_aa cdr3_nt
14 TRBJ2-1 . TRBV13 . CASSLGVGELQQFF TGTGCCAGCAGCTTAGGAGTAGGGGAACTTCAGCAGTTCTTC
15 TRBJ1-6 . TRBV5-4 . CASSSRRGEPSPLHF TGTGCCAGCAGCTCCCGGCGGGGGGAGCCTTCACCCCTCCACTTT
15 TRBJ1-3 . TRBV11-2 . CASSSGSFSGNTIYF TGTGCCAGCAGCTCCGGTTCCTTCTCTGGAAACACCATATATTTT
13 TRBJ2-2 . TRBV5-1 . CASSLGVTGELFF TGCGCCAGCAGCTTGGGCGTAACCGGGGAGCTGTTTTTT
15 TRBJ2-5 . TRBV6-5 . CASSAQGGTGETQYF TGTGCCAGCAGTGCACAAGGCGGAACCGGGGAGACCCAGTACTTC
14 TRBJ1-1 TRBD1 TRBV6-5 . CASRLMLQGTEAFF TGTGCCAGCAGACTAATGTTACAGGGGACTGAAGCTTTCTTT
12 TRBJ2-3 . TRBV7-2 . CATGGGTDTQYF TGTGCCACCGGAGGGGGCACAGATACGCAGTATTTT
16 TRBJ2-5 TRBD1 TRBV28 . CASSLWGQGIQETQYF TGTGCCAGCAGTTTATGGGGACAGGGGATCCAAGAGACCCAGTACTTC
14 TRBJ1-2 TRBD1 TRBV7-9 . CASSLGQGNYGYTF TGTGCCAGCAGCTTGGGACAGGGGAACTATGGCTACACCTTC
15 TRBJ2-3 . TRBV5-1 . CASSPTGTFTDTQYF TGCGCCAGCAGCCCTACCGGGACTTTCACAGATACGCAGTATTTT
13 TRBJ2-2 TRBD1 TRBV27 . CASRDRDTGELFF TGTGCCAGCCGGGACAGGGACACCGGGGAGCTGTTTTTT
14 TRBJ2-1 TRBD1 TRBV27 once CASSGQGPYNEQFF TGTGCCAGCAGCGGACAGGGTCCCTACAATGAGCAGTTCTTC
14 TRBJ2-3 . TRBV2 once CASRRVPGTDTQYF TGTGCCAGCAGAAGAGTTCCCGGCACAGATACGCAGTATTTT
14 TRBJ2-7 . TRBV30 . CAWSFGARVYEQYF TGTGCCTGGAGTTTCGGTGCCAGGGTCTACGAGCAGTACTTC
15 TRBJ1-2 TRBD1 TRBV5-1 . CASSSETGGGYGYTF TGCGCCAGCAGCTCGGAGACAGGGGGAGGCTATGGCTACACCTTC
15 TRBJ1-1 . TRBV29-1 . CSVGGVNPLNTEAFF TGCAGCGTTGGGGGCGTGAACCCTCTGAACACTGAAGCTTTCTTT
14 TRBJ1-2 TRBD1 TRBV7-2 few CASSFAQGAGGYTF TGTGCCAGCAGCTTTGCACAGGGGGCTGGAGGCTACACCTTC
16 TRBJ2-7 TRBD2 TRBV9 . CASSLGTSGMAYEQYF TGTGCCAGCAGCCTAGGGACTAGCGGGATGGCCTACGAGCAGTACTTC
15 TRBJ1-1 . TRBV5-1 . CASSLRPTGDTEAFF TGCGCCAGCAGCTTGAGACCGACGGGGGACACTGAAGCTTTCTTT
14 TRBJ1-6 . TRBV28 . CASSLGALNSPLHF TGTGCCAGCAGTTTGGGAGCGCTAAATTCACCCCTCCACTTT
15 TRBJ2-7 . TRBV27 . CASSIWGSSPYEQYF TGTGCCAGCAGTATCTGGGGCAGCTCACCCTACGAGCAGTACTTC
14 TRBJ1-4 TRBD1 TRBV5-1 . CASSSGQGNEKLFF TGCGCCAGCAGCTCGGGACAGGGTAACGAAAAACTGTTTTTT
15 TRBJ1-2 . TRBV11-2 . CASSLASGSVYGYTF TGTGCCAGCAGCTTAGCCTCCGGGAGCGTCTATGGCTACACCTTC
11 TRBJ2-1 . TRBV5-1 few CASSDWNEQFF TGCGCCAGTTCGGACTGGAATGAGCAGTTCTTC
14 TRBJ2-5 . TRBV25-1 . CASREQGFLETQYF .
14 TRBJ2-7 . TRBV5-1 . CASSLGATNYEQYF TGCGCCAGCAGCTTGGGCGCGACTAACTACGAGCAGTACTTC
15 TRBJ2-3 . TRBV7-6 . CASSSQAGARNTQYF TGTGCCAGCAGCTCCCAAGCGGGCGCCAGGAATACGCAGTATTTT
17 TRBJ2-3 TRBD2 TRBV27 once CASSSWTSGGGTDTQYF TGTGCCAGCAGTTCATGGACTAGCGGGGGAGGCACAGATACGCAGTATTTT
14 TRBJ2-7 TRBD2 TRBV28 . CASEGLVAHHEQYF TGTGCCAGCGAGGGACTAGTGGCACACCACGAGCAGTACTTC
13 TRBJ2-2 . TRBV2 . CASSAREDGELFF TGTGCCAGCAGTGCGCGGGAAGACGGGGAGCTGTTTTTT
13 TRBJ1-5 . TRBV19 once CASSKRGNQPQHF TGTGCCAGTAGTAAGCGGGGCAATCAGCCCCAGCATTTT
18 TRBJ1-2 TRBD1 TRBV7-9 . CASRPVTGRGAGWYGYTF TGTGCCAGCAGACCGGTTACGGGCAGGGGGGCTGGTTGGTATGGCTACACCTTC
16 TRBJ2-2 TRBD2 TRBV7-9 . CASSLWVAGNTGELFF TGTGCCAGCAGCTTATGGGTAGCGGGGAACACCGGGGAGCTGTTTTTT
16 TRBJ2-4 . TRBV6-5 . CASSYSPSRAKNIQYF TGTGCCAGCAGTTATTCCCCTTCCAGGGCCAAAAACATTCAGTACTTC
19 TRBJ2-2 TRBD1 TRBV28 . CASNTDPRTGLYNTGELFF TGTGCCAGCAACACCGATCCTCGGACAGGACTCTACAACACCGGGGAGCTGTTTTTT